The 29 T cell receptor beta chains presented below share a single source sample, sequenced in a study of blood T cells in healthy people across ages. Primed by a sample-barcoded 5' primer and a J-beta primer mix, a second PCR proceeded for about 7 to 12 cycles. One entry per CDR3 protein, called by TCRdb with MiXCR from the 5' RACE reads. The table has just over 800,000 distinct CDR3 sequences, around 68% seen once. Sequenced material: blood. All receptors come from a man aged 25-45 years in good health.

For this clonotype: A junction end diverges from the germline sequence, so it may reflect a read error. The gene calls are TRBV2 and TRBJ2-7; tentative D call: TRBD1 (5 bases). This CDR3 is 14 amino acids long. Germline loops: CDR1 SNHLY, CDR2 FYNNEI. CDR3: CAGSERQGPYEQYF. The CDR3 bases are TGTGCCGGCAGTGAACGCCAGGGCCCCTACGAGCAGTACTTC.

This clonotype has just one count. This chain links TRBV9 with TRBJ2-5; 11 positions agree with TRBD2. The junction had 4 bases not matched to a gene; V was cut back by 3 bases and J by 0 bases. The CDR3 has 16 residues. Per the germline V gene, CDR1 is SGDLS and CDR2 is YYNGEE. The CDR3 protein is CASSALAGGHQETQYF. CDR3 DNA: TGTGCCAGCAGCGCCTTAGCGGGGGGGCACCAAGAGACCCAGTACTTC.

Comment on this clonotype: A junction end diverges from the germline sequence, so it may reflect a read error. V and J are TRBV27 and TRBJ2-1, with TRBD2 matching 11 bases. Germline-derived CDR1 and CDR2 are MNHEY and SMNVEV (reference sequence). This CDR3 is 16 amino acids long. CDR3 sequence reads: CASSPDTGTSGNGQFF. For the CDR3, the DNA is TGTGCCAGCAGTCCCGACACCGGGACTAGCGGCAATGGGCAGTTCTTC.

In regard to this clonotype: The junction departs from the called germline gene at one end, perhaps through a read error. The rearrangement uses TRBV29-1 and TRBJ2-3; a weak D match, TRBD1 (6 bases). The CDR3 loop spans 13 amino acids. The germline gives CDR1 SQVTM, CDR2 ANQGSEA. CDR3 sequence (DNA): TGCCGCGTTGTGAAGCAGGGGCGTGATACGCAGTATTTT. This codes for CRVVKQGRDTQYF.

In this sample, this clonotype turned up many times. The V and J genes are TRBV29-1 and TRBJ2-1; weak D call: TRBD2 (5 bases). V lost 0 bases to trimming and J lost 2 bases, with 11 bases between them. This CDR3 has 15 amino acids. Germline CDR1 SQVTM, CDR2 ANQGSEA. CDR3 protein: CSVEDGEGAYNEQFF. The DNA of the CDR3 is TGCAGCGTTGAAGACGGGGAAGGCGCCTACAATGAGCAGTTCTTC.

CDR3 residues: CAISEGDRSNYGYTF. The CDR3, as DNA: TGTGCCATCAGTGAAGGGGACAGGAGTAACTATGGCTACACCTTC. V and J are TRBV10-3 and TRBJ1-2; 8 bases line up with TRBD1. V gave up 3 bases and J gave up 1 base; unmatched junction bases: 4. Germline CDR1 is ENHRY and CDR2 is SYGVKD. The CDR3 extends over 15 amino acids.

The V gene is TRBV29-1, the J gene TRBJ2-3; D possibly corresponds to TRBD1 (6 bases). This CDR3 comprises 13 residues. In germline, CDR1 is SQVTM, CDR2 ANQGSEA. The germline V and J ends were trimmed by 3 bases and 8 bases, with 15 bases remaining between them. CDR3 protein: CSVEMGAEFTQYF. CDR3 coding DNA: TGCAGCGTTGAGATGGGGGCGGAGTTTACGCAGTATTTT.

In regard to this clonotype: One end of the junction is discordant with germline, which a read error may explain. The chain joins TRBV3-1 to TRBJ2-1; 7 bases fit TRBD1. The CDR3 spans 18 residues. Germline CDR1 is LGHDT and CDR2 is YNNKEL (reference sequence). The CDR3 sequence is CASSQETGAGTVYNGQFF. The CDR3 nucleotides read TGTGCCAGCAGCCAAGAGACCGGAGCCGGGACAGTCTACAATGGGCAGTTCTTC.

On this clonotype: A clone one base away is much larger, so this may be a read error. This sequence joins TRBV24-1 and TRBJ2-7; tentatively, D is TRBD1 (5 bases). CDR3 length: 16 residues. Germline V lookup: CDR1 KGHDR, CDR2 SFDVKD. CDR3 loop: CTTSDLAASGIYEQYF. The CDR3 DNA follows: TGTACCACCAGTGATCTCGCGGCATCAGGGATTTACGAGCAGTACTTC.

For this clonotype: Relative to the germline gene, one junction end is altered; a read error may explain this. The rearrangement uses TRBV20-1 and TRBJ2-1, with D possibly TRBD1 on 5 matching bases. This CDR3 spans 14 amino acids. CDR1 is DFQATT and CDR2 is SNEGSKA in the germline V gene (reference sequence). CDR3 nucleotides: TGCAATGCTAGAGATCCATTAGGGGTACATGAGCAGTTCTTC. Protein: CNARDPLGVHEQFF.

The chain recombines TRBV7-9 with TRBJ2-3; D is unclear. Trimming pared 8 bases from V and 8 bases from J, leaving 17 bases between. This CDR3 is 13 amino acids long. Germline V gives CDR1 SEHNR, CDR2 FQNEAQ (reference sequence). CDR3 nucleotides: TGTGCCAGCCTTGCAGGTGGAAAGACTACGCAGTATTTT. Translated: CASLAGGKTTQYF. Filled out from reference TRBV7-9 and TRBJ2-3, the complete variable domain reads DTGVSQNPRHKITKRGQNVTFRCDPISEHNRLYWYRQTLGQGPEFLTYFQNEAQLEKSRLLSDRFSAERPKGSFSTLEIQRTEQGDSAMYLCASLAGGKTTQYFGPGTRLTVL.

V and J are TRBV6-2 or TRBV6-3 and TRBJ2-5, with TRBD2 matching over 8 bases. Germline CDR1 reads MNHEY; CDR2 reads SVGEGT. The CDR3 consists of 14 residues. J was trimmed by 1 base and V by 6 bases; bases with no gene match: 4. CDR3 loop: CASSRTSRQETQYF. DNA of the CDR3: TGTGCCAGCAGCCGGACTAGCCGCCAAGAGACCCAGTACTTC.

The chain links TRBV20-1 to TRBJ2-5; 10 bases map to TRBD2. The V and J ends lost 5 bases and 2 bases, in that order; junction bases with no gene match: 8. Germline loops: CDR1 DFQATT, CDR2 SNEGSKA (reference sequence). The CDR3 covers 15 residues. Written as DNA, the CDR3 is TGCAGTGCTTCATCTAGCGGGGGTCTACAAGAGACCCAGTACTTC. Encoded protein: CSASSSGGLQETQYF.

This chain uses TRBV6-6 with TRBJ2-7; 8 bases fit TRBD2. CDR1 and CDR2 from the germline V gene are MNHNY and SVGAGI (reference sequence). V shed 4 bases and J 6 bases; nucleotides not matched to a gene: 11. This CDR3 spans 15 amino acids. The CDR3 region has the DNA TGTGCCAGCAGTTCCTTTGCGGGGGGCCCTTCCGAGCAGTACTTC. This codes for CASSSFAGGPSEQYF.

The rearrangement links TRBV4-3 to TRBJ2-5, with TRBD1 as a possible D gene (5 bases). The end of the DNA is better explained by TRBJ2-7, so the J call may be wrong. CDR1 LGHNA and CDR2 YSLEER come from the germline V gene. The CDR3 length is 14 residues. This CDR3 reads CASSRQGDFYEQYF. CDR3 in DNA: TGCGCCAGCAGCCGGCAGGGCGACTTCTACGAGCAGTACTTC.

This chain links TRBV7-8 with TRBJ1-5; 10 positions agree with TRBD1. After removal of 4 bases from V and 7 bases from J, the junction contained 4 bases not matched to a gene. Germline V gene data show CDR1 as SGHVS and CDR2 as FQNEAQ. CDR3 length: 14 amino acids. The CDR3 protein is CASSSTGGVQPQHF. CDR3 nucleotide sequence: TGTGCCAGCAGCTCGACAGGGGGCGTACAGCCCCAGCATTTT.

This clonotype occurred a few times. The chain uses TRBV10-3 and TRBJ1-2; D gene ambiguous. Deletions cut 2 bases from V and 1 base from J, with 11 bases between. The CDR3 consists of 15 residues. Germline CDR1 and CDR2: ENHRY and SYGVKD. Here the CDR3 DNA reads TGTGCCATCAGTGAGAGCTACCGCGGTAACTATGGCTACACCTTC. As protein: CAISESYRGNYGYTF.

This rearrangement joins TRBV6-5 to TRBJ2-3, with D perhaps matching TRBD2 (5 bases). Germline values: CDR1 MNHEY, CDR2 SVGAGI. This CDR3 has 13 residues. The V and J ends lost 6 bases and 2 bases respectively, with 9 bases between them. The CDR3 region is CASREEVTDTQYF. CDR3 coding DNA: TGTGCCAGCAGGGAGGAAGTCACAGATACGCAGTATTTT.

The V and J genes are TRBV6-1 and TRBJ1-2; 7 bases line up with TRBD1. The CDR3 sequence is 15 residues long. The ends lost 3 bases at V and 8 bases at J; junction bases unmatched: 12. CDR1 is MNHNS and CDR2 is SASEGT in the germline V gene. The CDR3, as DNA: TGTGCCAGCAGTGAGATTGGGAAGGGGGCGCAGGGCTACACCTTC. It translates to CASSEIGKGAQGYTF.

The chain employs TRBV27 and TRBJ2-7, with 7 bases fitting TRBD1. The CDR3 is 15 residues long. CDR1 and CDR2 (germline): MNHEY, SMNVEV (reference sequence). V lost 0 bases to trimming and J lost 5 bases; unmatched junction nucleotides: 7. The CDR3 DNA reads as TGTGCCAGCAGTTTATCGGGTAAAGGGGGCGACGAGCAGTACTTC. Its protein product is CASSLSGKGGDEQYF.

The chain is built from TRBV12-3 or TRBV12-4 and TRBJ2-2; 8 bases agree with TRBD2. CDR3 length: 14 residues. With V trimmed by 8 bases and J by 6 bases, 8 bases remained unmatched. The CDR3 spells CASARGGSAGELFF. The CDR3 nucleotides are TGTGCCAGCGCTCGGGGGGGCAGCGCCGGGGAGCTGTTTTTT.

This clonotype occurred a few times. The chain couples TRBV7-8 to TRBJ2-1; D tentatively reads TRBD1 or TRBD2 (6 bases each). The CDR3 is 17 residues long. V was clipped by 1 base and J by 0 bases, with 13 bases between them. Germline CDR1 is SGHVS and CDR2 is FQNEAQ. CDR3 DNA: TGTGCCAGCAGCTTAGAGGGGGGCCAAAGCTCCTACAATGAGCAGTTCTTC. This codes for CASSLEGGQSSYNEQFF.

The chain combines TRBV7-2 with TRBJ2-5; 13 bases are a match to TRBD2. The CDR3 has 15 residues. The germline V gene encodes CDR1 SGHTA and CDR2 FQGNSA. Trimming at V came to 4 bases and at J to 3 bases, leaving 2 bases not matched to a gene. In DNA form, the CDR3 reads TGTGCCAGCAGCTCAGGGACTAGCGGGGAAGAGACCCAGTACTTC. Translation: CASSSGTSGEETQYF.

This rearrangement joins TRBV7-2 to TRBJ1-4; no clear D. Per germline, CDR1 SGHTA and CDR2 FQGNSA. Trimming took 1 base from V and 6 from J, leaving 3 bases between them. The CDR3 is made up of 12 amino acids. The CDR3: CASSLVDEKLFF. The DNA of the CDR3 is TGTGCCAGCAGCTTAGTAGATGAAAAACTGTTTTTT.

The chain combines TRBV7-9 with TRBJ1-4, with 8 positions matching TRBD1. With 5 bases clipped from V and 7 bases from J, the junction kept 6 bases outside the gene matches. The CDR3 totals 14 residues. Germline-derived CDR1 and CDR2 are SEHNR and FQNEAQ (reference sequence). The CDR3 region has the DNA TGTGCCAGCAGCGGGCAGGGGGCGTCTGAAAAACTGTTTTTT. Encoded protein: CASSGQGASEKLFF. The variable domain in full, completed from reference TRBV7-9 and TRBJ1-4, reads DTGVSQNPRHKITKRGQNVTFRCDPISEHNRLYWYRQTLGQGPEFLTYFQNEAQLEKSRLLSDRFSAERPKGSFSTLEIQRTEQGDSAMYLCASSGQGASEKLFFGSGTQLSVL.

The chain uses TRBV27 and TRBJ1-6; tentatively, D is TRBD1 (6 bases). The germline gives CDR1 MNHEY, CDR2 SMNVEV (reference sequence). The CDR3 has 15 amino acids. Between the trimmed V and J ends, which lost 6 bases and 5 bases, there was a span of 14 bases. The CDR3 DNA reads as TGTGCCAGCAGCCCTACAGGGACCCATAATTCACCCCTCCACTTT. It yields the protein CASSPTGTHNSPLHF.

The chain employs TRBV12-3 or TRBV12-4 and TRBJ2-2; D is unresolved. This CDR3 is built from 15 residues. V lost 6 bases and J lost 2, with 13 bases in between. The CDR3 loop is CASSPGQANTGELFF. The CDR3 DNA sequence: TGTGCCAGCAGCCCCGGGCAGGCAAACACCGGGGAGCTGTTTTTT.

This rearrangement joins TRBV5-5 to TRBJ2-2; the D gene could be TRBD1 or TRBD2 (5 bases each). Trimming left V 2 bases short and J 0 bases short, with 8 bases between. The CDR3 totals 15 residues. The germline gives CDR1 SGHKS, CDR2 YYEKEE (reference sequence). CDR3 nucleotides: TGTGCCAGCAGCTTCGGGGCTACGAACACCGGGGAGCTGTTTTTT. It is translated as CASSFGATNTGELFF.

This clonotype was found a few times. The chain joins TRBV28 to TRBJ2-7, with a weak D call TRBD2 (7 bases). V was clipped by 2 bases and J by 2 bases, with 13 bases between them. The germline V gene has CDR1 MDHEN and CDR2 SYDVKM. This CDR3 is 15 amino acids long. The CDR3 reads CASSLLGGQTYEQYF. The CDR3 DNA follows: TGTGCCAGCAGTTTACTCGGGGGGCAGACCTACGAGCAGTACTTC.